Each of the 2 T cell receptor beta chains below was sequenced from the same sample in a study of control samples from healthy donors and cancer patients. The assay was immunoSEQ multiplex PCR, and TCRdb's table has in-frame clones only and misses some. The data show some 150,000 clones, 90% to 95% seen once. What was sequenced was blood. All receptors come from a middle-aged man in good health.

The V and J genes are TRBV15 and TRBJ2-7, with D possibly being TRBD2 (6 bases). The germline CDR1 and CDR2 sequences are LNHNV and YYDKDF (reference sequence). Trimming shortened V by 1 base and J by 3 bases, and 13 bases separated the two germline ends. The CDR3 has 15 residues. CDR3 region: CATSRGAGTSYEQYF. The CDR3 nucleotides read TGTGCCACCAGCAGAGGGGCGGGAACCAGCTACGAGCAGTACTTC.

The chain joins TRBV7-6 to TRBJ1-3; 8 bases agree with TRBD1. The germline V gene encodes CDR1 SGHVS and CDR2 FNYEAQ. The V and J ends lost 5 bases and 4 bases, in that order; junction bases with no gene match: 7. This CDR3 contains 15 residues. This chain's CDR3 is CASSPQGGAGNTIYF. Here the CDR3 DNA reads TGTGCCAGCAGCCCACAGGGGGGAGCGGGAAACACCATATATTTT. Drawing the rest from reference TRBV7-6 and TRBJ1-3, the complete variable domain is GAGVSQSPRYKVTKRGQDVALRCDPISGHVSLYWYRQALGQGPEFLTYFNYEAQQDKSGLPNDRFSAERPEGSISTLTIQRTEQRDSAMYRCASSPQGGAGNTIYFGEGSWLTVV.